These 22 T cell receptor beta chains came from one sample sequenced in a study of blood T cell repertoires in COVID-19. TCRdb's table, derived via immunoSEQ multiplex PCR, lists solely in-frame clones and lacks some. Of around 150,000 clones listed, over 65% are singletons. Sequences were obtained from peripheral blood. These receptors came from a man aged 55 to 70 with acute or convalescent COVID-19.

The chain joins TRBV5-1 to TRBJ2-7; 8 bases line up with TRBD2. Germline V lookup: CDR1 SGHRS, CDR2 YFSETQ. The CDR3 has 16 amino acids. V gave up 0 bases and J gave up 2 bases; unmatched junction bases: 7. The CDR3, as DNA: TGCGCCAGCAGCTTGGGGGCTAGCGGGCCCCCCTACGAGCAGTACTTC. Its translation: CASSLGASGPPYEQYF.

This clone was recorded a few times. This sequence joins TRBV5-4 and TRBJ2-1; the D gene is possibly TRBD2 (6 bases). CDR3 length equals 16 residues. Germline lookup yields CDR1 SGHNT and CDR2 YYREEE (reference sequence). Trimming stripped 3 bases from V and 10 bases from J, with 23 bases between. As DNA, the CDR3 is TGTGCCAGCAGCTCGGTGAGGACGGGAAAGGGGAGGGAGCAGTTCTTC. This sequence encodes CASSSVRTGKGREQFF.

The count of this clone is one. The gene calls are TRBV5-1 and TRBJ1-1; 10 bases align to TRBD1. Per the germline V gene, CDR1 is SGHRS and CDR2 is YFSETQ. The CDR3 has 13 residues. V shed 4 bases and J 5 bases; nucleotides not matched to a gene: 2. CDR3 DNA: TGCGCCAGCAGCCCGGGACAGGGGACTGAAGCTTTCTTT. It encodes CASSPGQGTEAFF.

The V and J genes are TRBV7-2 and TRBJ2-5; TRBD2 aligns across 11 bases. The germline V gene has CDR1 SGHTA and CDR2 FQGNSA. V was clipped by 4 bases and J by 0 bases; unmatched bases: 1. The CDR3 has 15 residues. The DNA of the CDR3 is TGTGCCAGCAGCTCTAGCGGGGGGTACCAAGAGACCCAGTACTTC. Protein product: CASSSSGGYQETQYF.

The chain recombines TRBV11-2 with TRBJ1-4; 8 nucleotides line up with TRBD1. The CDR3 sequence is 15 residues long. Germline loops: CDR1 SGHAT, CDR2 FQNNGV. J gave up 4 bases and V 5 bases, and 6 bases lay outside the gene matches. The CDR3 region has the DNA TGTGCCAGCAGCCTGGGACAGGACGGTAATGAAAAACTGTTTTTT. Amino acids: CASSLGQDGNEKLFF.

The rearrangement links TRBV4-2 to TRBJ2-7; D is unresolved. CDR1 LGHNA and CDR2 YNFKEQ come from the germline V gene. V shed 0 bases and J shed 1 base, with 13 bases lying between them. The CDR3 runs 16 residues. CDR3 in DNA: TGTGCCAGCAGCCAAGAGCAGCGCGAGCTTTCCTACGAGCAGTACTTC. Amino acid sequence: CASSQEQRELSYEQYF.

This chain links TRBV28 with TRBJ1-1; D gene unclear. CDR1 and CDR2 (germline): MDHEN, SYDVKM. The CDR3 is 14 amino acids. Trimming shortened V by 3 bases and J by 4 bases, and 12 bases separated the two germline ends. The CDR3 DNA follows: TGTGCCAGCAGTTTGAACGCCCGCGGCACTGAAGCTTTCTTT. Translating gives CASSLNARGTEAFF. Full variable domain (rest looked up from reference TRBV28 and TRBJ1-1): DVKVTQSSRYLVKRTGEKVFLECVQDMDHENMFWYRQDPGLGLRLIYFSYDVKMKEKGDIPEGYSVSREKKERFSLILESASTNQTSMYLCASSLNARGTEAFFGQGTRLTVV.

V usage is TRBV5-6 and J usage is TRBJ1-2, with D perhaps TRBD1 (6 bases). CDR3 length: 13 amino acids. Trimming removed 2 bases from V and 9 bases from J, with 14 bases in between. Germline V CDR1 and CDR2: SGHDT, YYEEEE. The CDR3 here is CASSFLQGIRYTF. Written as DNA, the CDR3 is TGTGCCAGCAGCTTCTTACAGGGAATTCGCTACACCTTC. The whole variable domain, filled in from reference TRBV5-6 and TRBJ1-2, reads DAGVTQSPTHLIKTRGQQVTLRCSPKSGHDTVSWYQQALGQGPQFIFQYYEEEERQRGNFPDRFSGHQFPNYSSELNVNALLLGDSALYLCASSFLQGIRYTFGSGTRLTVV.

This sequence joins TRBV29-1 and TRBJ2-5, with a weak D call TRBD2 (5 bases). Trimming removed 3 bases at V and 6 bases at J, with 14 bases between. Germline assignment: CDR1 SQVTM and CDR2 ANQGSEA. The CDR3 loop spans 13 amino acids. The chain's CDR3 is CSVDRGKVQTQYF. The CDR3 DNA is TGCAGCGTTGATAGAGGGAAAGTACAGACCCAGTACTTC.

The chain couples TRBV6-5 to TRBJ1-5; D is undetermined. CDR3 length equals 13 residues. Looked up from germline, CDR1 is MNHEY and CDR2 is SVGAGI. Trimming removed 2 bases from V and 2 bases from J, with 4 bases in between. The CDR3 nucleotides read TGTGCCAGCAGTTACACGGGCAATCAGCCCCAGCATTTT. Amino acids: CASSYTGNQPQHF.

The chain has TRBV25-1 and TRBJ2-6; the D is unclear. Germline CDR1 is MGHDK and CDR2 is SYGVNS. The CDR3 consists of 15 residues. Trimming took 4 bases from V and 5 from J, leaving 12 bases between them. CDR3 sequence reads: CASSGVRGRANVLTF. CDR3 sequence (DNA): TGTGCCAGCAGTGGAGTACGCGGTCGGGCCAACGTCCTGACTTTC.

The CDR3 protein is CASSQDEGLVVWAGELFF. The CDR3 DNA reads TGTGCCAGCAGCCAAGACGAGGGACTGGTAGTATGGGCCGGGGAGCTGTTTTTT. The chain joins TRBV3-1 (or the pseudogene TRBV3-2) to TRBJ2-2; possibly TRBD2 for D (6 bases). The CDR3 sequence is 18 residues long. The germline V and J ends were trimmed by 0 bases and 6 bases, with 20 bases remaining between them. Germline assignment: CDR1 LGHDT and CDR2 YNNKEL (reference sequence).

The V gene is TRBV29-1, the J gene TRBJ1-1, with D tentatively TRBD1 (6 bases). The V and J ends lost 6 bases and 4 bases respectively, with 15 bases between them. Germline V gene sequence: CDR1 SQVTM, CDR2 ANQGSEA. The CDR3 length is 13 residues. CDR3 sequence: CSVELQGGTEAFF. CDR3 in DNA: TGCAGCGTCGAGCTACAGGGTGGCACTGAAGCTTTCTTT.

In its sample, this clone was seen many times. This chain links TRBV5-1 with TRBJ1-1; D gene unclear. The CDR3 extends over 14 amino acids. In germline, CDR1 is SGHRS, CDR2 YFSETQ. V dropped 1 base and J dropped 4 bases, with 11 bases sitting between them. The CDR3 bases are TGCGCCAGCAGCTTGTACACGGGTACCACTGAAGCTTTCTTT. It yields the protein CASSLYTGTTEAFF.

The chain carries TRBV25-1 and TRBJ2-5, with 7 bases that match TRBD1. Germline V CDR1 and CDR2: MGHDK, SYGVNS. The CDR3 contains 18 residues. The V gene end was trimmed by 4 bases and the J gene end by 5 bases; junction bases not matched to a gene: 19. CDR3 loop: CASSAHGQQGQILETQYF. CDR3 coding DNA: TGTGCCAGCAGTGCCCACGGGCAACAGGGGCAAATTCTTGAGACCCAGTACTTC.

This clone was counted many times. This CDR3 reads CASSQKGGKWEASTEAFF. CDR3 bases: TGTGCCAGCAGCCAAAAAGGTGGTAAATGGGAGGCGAGCACTGAAGCTTTCTTT. This chain uses TRBV4-2 with TRBJ1-1; D ambiguous. CDR1 LGHNA and CDR2 YNFKEQ come from the germline V gene. The CDR3 contains 18 residues. V lost 2 bases to trimming and J lost 4 bases, with 23 bases between them.

This clone appeared once. The J gene is TRBJ2-4, the V gene TRBV5-1, with a weak D call TRBD2 (6 bases). This CDR3 spans 13 amino acids. V gave up 6 bases and J gave up 7 bases, with 14 bases separating them. Germline assignment: CDR1 SGHRS and CDR2 YFSETQ. The CDR3 loop is CASTLEGSNIQYF. The CDR3 region has the DNA TGCGCCAGCACCCTGGAGGGCTCGAACATTCAGTACTTC.

This clone was counted once. The V call is TRBV6-5, the J call TRBJ2-7; D uncertain. Trimming removed 0 bases at V and 1 base at J, with 10 bases between. The germline CDR1 and CDR2 sequences are MNHEY and SVGAGI. CDR3 length: 15 amino acids. This CDR3 reads CASSYSSQRSYEQYF. CDR3 DNA sequence: TGTGCCAGCAGTTACTCGAGTCAGAGGTCCTACGAGCAGTACTTC.

This chain uses TRBV6-1 with TRBJ1-2; D gene unclear. CDR1 is MNHNS and CDR2 is SASEGT in the germline V gene. V lost 2 bases and J 4 bases, leaving 8 bases between the germline ends. The CDR3 length is 13 residues. CDR3 protein: CASSELVGYGYTF. The CDR3 coding sequence is TGTGCCAGCAGTGAACTGGTCGGCTATGGCTACACCTTC.

The chain is built from TRBV4-1 and TRBJ2-7; maybe TRBD1 (6 bases). Trimming removed 0 bases from V and 3 bases from J, with 15 bases in between. The CDR3 sequence is 16 residues long. Germline CDR1 is MGHRA and CDR2 is YSYEKL. As DNA, the CDR3 is TGCGCCAGCAGCCAAGAACCGGGACACTCAAACTACGAGCAGTACTTC. Translation: CASSQEPGHSNYEQYF.

Concerning this clone: Compared with germline, one end of the junction differs, possibly owing to a read error. The chain has TRBV7-2 and TRBJ2-7; tentatively, D is TRBD2 (6 bases). Germline values: CDR1 SGHTA, CDR2 FQGNSA. This CDR3 comprises 15 residues. Here the CDR3 reads CASSFTAGSSHEQYF. CDR3 coding DNA: TGTGCCAGCAGCTTTACCGCGGGGAGCTCCCACGAGCAGTACTTC.

Here the CDR3 reads CASSVYTSGGNNEQFF. In nucleotides, the CDR3 is TGTGCCAGCAGCGTCTATACTAGCGGGGGAAACAATGAGCAGTTCTTC. V and J are TRBV9 and TRBJ2-1; TRBD2 aligns across 11 bases. V gave up 2 bases and J gave up 5 bases; unmatched junction bases: 6. In germline, CDR1 is SGDLS, CDR2 YYNGEE. The CDR3 has 16 residues.